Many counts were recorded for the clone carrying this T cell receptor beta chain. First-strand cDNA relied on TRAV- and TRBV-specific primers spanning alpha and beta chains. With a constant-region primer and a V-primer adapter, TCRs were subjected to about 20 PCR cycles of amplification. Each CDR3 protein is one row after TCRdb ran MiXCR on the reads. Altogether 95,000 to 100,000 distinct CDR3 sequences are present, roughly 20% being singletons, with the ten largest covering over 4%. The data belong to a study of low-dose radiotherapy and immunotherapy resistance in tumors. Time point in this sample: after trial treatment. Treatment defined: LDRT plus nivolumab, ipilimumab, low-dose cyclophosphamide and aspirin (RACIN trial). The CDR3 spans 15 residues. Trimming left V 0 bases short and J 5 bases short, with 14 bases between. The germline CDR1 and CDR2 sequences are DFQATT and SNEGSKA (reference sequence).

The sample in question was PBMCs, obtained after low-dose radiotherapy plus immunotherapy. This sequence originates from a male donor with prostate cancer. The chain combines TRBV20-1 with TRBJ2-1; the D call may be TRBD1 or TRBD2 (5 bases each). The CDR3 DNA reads TGCAGTGCTAGAGATTGGGACGCTATAAACAATGAGCAGTTCTTC. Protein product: CSARDWDAINNEQFF.